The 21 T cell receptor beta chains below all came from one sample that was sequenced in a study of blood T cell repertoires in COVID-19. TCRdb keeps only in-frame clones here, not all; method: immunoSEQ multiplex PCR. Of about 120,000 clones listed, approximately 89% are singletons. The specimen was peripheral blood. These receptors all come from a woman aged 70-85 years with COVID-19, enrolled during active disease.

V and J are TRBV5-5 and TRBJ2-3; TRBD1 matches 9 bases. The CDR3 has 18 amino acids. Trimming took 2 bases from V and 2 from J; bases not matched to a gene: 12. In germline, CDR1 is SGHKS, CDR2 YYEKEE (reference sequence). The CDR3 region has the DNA TGTGCCAGCAGCTTAAGACGACAGGGGGTTCCACACACAGATACGCAGTATTTT. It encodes CASSLRRQGVPHTDTQYF. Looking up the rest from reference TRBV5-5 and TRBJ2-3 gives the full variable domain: DAGVTQSPTHLIKTRGQQVTLRCSPISGHKSVSWYQQVLGQGPQFIFQYYEKEERGRGNFPDRFSARQFPNYSSELNVNALLLGDSALYLCASSLRRQGVPHTDTQYFGPGTRLTVL.

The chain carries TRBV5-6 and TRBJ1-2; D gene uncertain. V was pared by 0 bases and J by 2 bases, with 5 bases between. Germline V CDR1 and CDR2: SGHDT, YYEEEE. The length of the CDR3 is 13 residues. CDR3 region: CASSLELNYGYTF. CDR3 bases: TGTGCCAGCAGCTTGGAGCTCAACTATGGCTACACCTTC.

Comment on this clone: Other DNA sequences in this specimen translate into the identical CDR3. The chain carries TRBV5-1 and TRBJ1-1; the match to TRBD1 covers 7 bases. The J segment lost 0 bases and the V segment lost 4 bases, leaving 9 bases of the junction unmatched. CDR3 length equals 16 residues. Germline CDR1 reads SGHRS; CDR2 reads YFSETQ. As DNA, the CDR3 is TGCGCCAGCAGCCCACGGGACAGCTACATGAACACTGAAGCTTTCTTT. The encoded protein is CASSPRDSYMNTEAFF.

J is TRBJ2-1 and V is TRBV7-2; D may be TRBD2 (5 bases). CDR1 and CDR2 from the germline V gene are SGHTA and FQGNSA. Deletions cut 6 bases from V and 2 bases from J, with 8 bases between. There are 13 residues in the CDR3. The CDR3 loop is CASRLAAYNEQFF. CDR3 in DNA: TGTGCCAGCAGGCTAGCCGCCTACAATGAGCAGTTCTTC.

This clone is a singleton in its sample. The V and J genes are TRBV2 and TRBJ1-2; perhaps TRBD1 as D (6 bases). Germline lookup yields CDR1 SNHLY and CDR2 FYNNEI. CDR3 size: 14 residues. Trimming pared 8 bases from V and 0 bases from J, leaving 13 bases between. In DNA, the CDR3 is TGTGCCAGCTACCGGGACAAAACTAACTATGGCTACACCTTC. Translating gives CASYRDKTNYGYTF.

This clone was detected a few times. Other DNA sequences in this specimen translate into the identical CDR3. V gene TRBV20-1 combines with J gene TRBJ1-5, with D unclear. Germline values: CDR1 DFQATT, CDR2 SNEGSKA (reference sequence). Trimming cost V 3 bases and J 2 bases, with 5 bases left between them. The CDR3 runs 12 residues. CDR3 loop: CSASTGNQPQHF. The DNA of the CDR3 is TGCAGTGCTAGTACGGGCAATCAGCCCCAGCATTTT.

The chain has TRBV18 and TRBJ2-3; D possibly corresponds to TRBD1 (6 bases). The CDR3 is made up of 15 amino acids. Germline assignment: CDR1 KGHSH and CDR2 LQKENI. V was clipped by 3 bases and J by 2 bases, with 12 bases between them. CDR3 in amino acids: CASSPYRDHTDTQYF. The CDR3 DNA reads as TGTGCCAGCTCACCCTACAGGGACCACACAGATACGCAGTATTTT.

The chain's CDR3 is CASSRDRENQPQHF. In DNA form, the CDR3 reads TGTGCCAGCAGTAGGGACAGGGAAAATCAGCCCCAGCATTTT. This chain joins TRBV6-5 and TRBJ1-5; TRBD1 agrees at 9 bases. Germline V gives CDR1 MNHEY, CDR2 SVGAGI. J gave up 4 bases and V 5 bases, and 3 bases lay outside the gene matches. The CDR3 covers 14 residues.

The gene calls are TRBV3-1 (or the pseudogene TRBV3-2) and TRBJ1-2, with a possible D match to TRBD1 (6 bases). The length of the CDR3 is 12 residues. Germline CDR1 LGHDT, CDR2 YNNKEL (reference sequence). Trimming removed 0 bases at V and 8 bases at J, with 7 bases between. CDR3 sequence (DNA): TGTGCCAGCAGCCAAGAAGACAGGGGCTACACCTTC. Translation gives CASSQEDRGYTF.

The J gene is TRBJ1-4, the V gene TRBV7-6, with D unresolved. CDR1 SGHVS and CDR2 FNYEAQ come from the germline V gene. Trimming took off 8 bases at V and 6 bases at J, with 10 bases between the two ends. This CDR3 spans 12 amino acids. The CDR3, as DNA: TGTGCCAGCGGTGGGCGTGATGAAAAACTGTTTTTT. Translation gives CASGGRDEKLFF.

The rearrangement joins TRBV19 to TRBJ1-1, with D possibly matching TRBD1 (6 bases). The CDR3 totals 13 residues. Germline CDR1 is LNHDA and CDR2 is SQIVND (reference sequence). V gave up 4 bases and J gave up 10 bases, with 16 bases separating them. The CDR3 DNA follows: TGTGCCAGTAGTACGACAGGAGGCGGGCGAGCTTTCTTT. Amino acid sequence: CASSTTGGGRAFF.

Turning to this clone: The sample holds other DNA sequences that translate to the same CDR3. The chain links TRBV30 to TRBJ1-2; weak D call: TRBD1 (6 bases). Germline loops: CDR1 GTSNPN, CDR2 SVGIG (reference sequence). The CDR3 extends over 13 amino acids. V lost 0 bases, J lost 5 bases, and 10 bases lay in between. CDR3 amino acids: CAWSVQGGYGYTF. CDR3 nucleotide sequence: TGTGCCTGGAGTGTACAGGGCGGATATGGCTACACCTTC.

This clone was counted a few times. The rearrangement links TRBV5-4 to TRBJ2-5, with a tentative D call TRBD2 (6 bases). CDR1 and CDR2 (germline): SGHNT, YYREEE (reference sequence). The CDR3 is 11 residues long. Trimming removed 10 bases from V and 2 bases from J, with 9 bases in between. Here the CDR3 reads CAPGTQETQYF. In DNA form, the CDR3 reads TGTGCCCCCGGGACTCAAGAGACCCAGTACTTC.

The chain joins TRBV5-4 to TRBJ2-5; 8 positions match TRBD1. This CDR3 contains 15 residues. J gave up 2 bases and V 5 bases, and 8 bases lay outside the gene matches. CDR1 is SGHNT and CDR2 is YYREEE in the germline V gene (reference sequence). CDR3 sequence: CASSSDRGRQETQYF. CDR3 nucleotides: TGTGCCAGCAGTTCCGACAGGGGAAGACAAGAGACCCAGTACTTC.

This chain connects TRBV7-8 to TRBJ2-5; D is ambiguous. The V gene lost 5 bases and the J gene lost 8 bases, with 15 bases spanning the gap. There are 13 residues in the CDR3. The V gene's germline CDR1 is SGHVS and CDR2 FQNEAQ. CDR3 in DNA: TGTGCCAGCAGCCGCGACATCCTCGCCACCCAGTACTTC. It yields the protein CASSRDILATQYF.

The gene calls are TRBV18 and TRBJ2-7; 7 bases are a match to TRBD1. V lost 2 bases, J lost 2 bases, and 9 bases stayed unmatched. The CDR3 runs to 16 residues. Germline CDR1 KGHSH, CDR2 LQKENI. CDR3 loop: CASSPTTGKGTYEQYF. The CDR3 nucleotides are TGTGCCAGCTCACCAACGACAGGGAAGGGCACCTACGAGCAGTACTTC. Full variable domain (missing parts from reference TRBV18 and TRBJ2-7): NAGVMQNPRHLVRRRGQEARLRCSPMKGHSHVYWYRQLPEEGLKFMVYLQKENIIDESGMPKERFSAEFPKEGPSILRIQQVVRGDSAAYFCASSPTTGKGTYEQYFGPGTRLTVT.

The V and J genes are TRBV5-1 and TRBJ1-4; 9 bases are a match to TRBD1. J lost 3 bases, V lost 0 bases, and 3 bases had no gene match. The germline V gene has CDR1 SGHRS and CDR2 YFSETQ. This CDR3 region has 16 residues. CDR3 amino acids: CASSLGTGVSNEKLFF. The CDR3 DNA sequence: TGCGCCAGCAGCTTGGGGACAGGGGTATCTAATGAAAAACTGTTTTTT. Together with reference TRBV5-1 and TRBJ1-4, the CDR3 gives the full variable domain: KAGVTQTPRYLIKTRGQQVTLSCSPISGHRSVSWYQQTPGQGLQFLFEYFSETQRNKGNFPGRFSGRQFSNSRSEMNVSTLELGDSALYLCASSLGTGVSNEKLFFGSGTQLSVL.

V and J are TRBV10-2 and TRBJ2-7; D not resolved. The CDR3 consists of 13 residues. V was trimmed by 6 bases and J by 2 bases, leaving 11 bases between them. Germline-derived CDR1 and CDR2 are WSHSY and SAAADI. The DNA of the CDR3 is TGCGCCAGCAGCACGACAAGAACCTACGAGCAGTACTTC. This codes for CASSTTRTYEQYF.

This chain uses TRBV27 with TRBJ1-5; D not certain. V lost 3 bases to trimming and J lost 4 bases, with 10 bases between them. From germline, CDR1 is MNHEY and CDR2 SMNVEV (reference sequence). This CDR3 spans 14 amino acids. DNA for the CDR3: TGTGCCAGCAGTTTCTGGGGAGGGAATCAGCCCCAGCATTTT. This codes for CASSFWGGNQPQHF.

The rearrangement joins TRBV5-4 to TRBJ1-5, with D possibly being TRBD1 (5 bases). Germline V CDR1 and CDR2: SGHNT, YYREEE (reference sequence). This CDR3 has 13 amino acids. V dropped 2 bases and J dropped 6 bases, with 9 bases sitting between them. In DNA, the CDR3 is TGTGCCAGCAGCTTCCAGGGAAGTCAGCCCCAGCATTTT. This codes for CASSFQGSQPQHF.

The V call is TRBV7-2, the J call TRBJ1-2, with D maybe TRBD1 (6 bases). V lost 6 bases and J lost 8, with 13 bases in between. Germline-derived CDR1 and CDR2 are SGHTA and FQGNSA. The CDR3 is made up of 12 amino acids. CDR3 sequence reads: CASSPGVEGYTF. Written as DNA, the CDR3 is TGTGCCAGCAGTCCAGGGGTAGAAGGCTACACCTTC.